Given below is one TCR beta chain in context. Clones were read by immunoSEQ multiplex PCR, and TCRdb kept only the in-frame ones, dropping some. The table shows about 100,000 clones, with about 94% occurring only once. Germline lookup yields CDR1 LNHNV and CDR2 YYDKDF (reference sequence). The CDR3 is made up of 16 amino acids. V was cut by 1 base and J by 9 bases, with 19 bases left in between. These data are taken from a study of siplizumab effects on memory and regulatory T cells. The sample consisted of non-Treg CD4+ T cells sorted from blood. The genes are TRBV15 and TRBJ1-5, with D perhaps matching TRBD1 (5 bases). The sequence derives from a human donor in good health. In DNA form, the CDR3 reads TGTGCCACCAGCAGAGGAGGGACCGCGCCCGGGGGGCCCCAGCATTTT. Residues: CATSRGGTAPGGPQHF.